The entry below describes one TCR beta chain. These data come from a study of blood T cells in healthy people across ages. Study as a whole: About one barcoded beta molecule per two T cells came from capture by template switching.

A second PCR of about 6 to 12 cycles used a sample-barcoded 5' primer and a J-beta primer mix. Tags on each cDNA molecule came from a template-switch adaptor with 12 random nucleotides. There were at least 2.5 million CDR3-containing paired-end reads obtained from each sample. Each CDR3 protein gets one entry after TCRdb re-called the 5' RACE reads with MiXCR. The sample consists of 1.5 million to 2 million distinct CDR3 sequences, around 48% of them appearing once. In germline, CDR1 is LNHNV, CDR2 YYDKDF (reference sequence). The CDR3 spans 16 residues. The sequencing sample was made of blood. The sequence derives from a woman between 40 and 50 years old in good health. The chain couples TRBV15 to TRBJ2-5; 8 bases are shared with TRBD1. The J call may not be correct, given that the DNA end is closer to TRBJ2-7. CDR3 sequence: CATSRVGATGAYEQYF. In DNA form, the CDR3 reads TGTGCCACCAGCAGAGTTGGTGCGACAGGGGCCTACGAGCAGTACTTC.